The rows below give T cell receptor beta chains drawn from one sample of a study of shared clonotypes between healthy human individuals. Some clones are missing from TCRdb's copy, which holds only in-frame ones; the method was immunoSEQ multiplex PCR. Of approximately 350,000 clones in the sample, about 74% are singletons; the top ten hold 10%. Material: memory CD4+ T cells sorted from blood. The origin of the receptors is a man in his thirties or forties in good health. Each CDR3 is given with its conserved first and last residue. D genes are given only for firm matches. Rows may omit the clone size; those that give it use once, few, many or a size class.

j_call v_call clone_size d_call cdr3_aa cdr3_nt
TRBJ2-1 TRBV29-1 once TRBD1 CSVEDRGRSYNEQFF TGCAGCGTTGAAGACAGGGGGCGCTCCTACAATGAGCAGTTCTTC
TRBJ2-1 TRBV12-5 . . CASGRMGQFF TGTGCTAGTGGACGAATGGGGCAGTTCTTC
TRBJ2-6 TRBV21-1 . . CACSGANVLTF TGTGCGTGCTCTGGGGCCAACGTCCTGACTTTC
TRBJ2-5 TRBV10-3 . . CAISEGGEQETQYF TGTGCCATCAGTGAAGGGGGTGAGCAAGAGACCCAGTACTTC
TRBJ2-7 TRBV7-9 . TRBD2 CASSVGTSGIYEQYF TGTGCCAGCAGCGTCGGGACTAGCGGGATCTACGAGCAGTACTTC
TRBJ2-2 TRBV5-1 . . CASNAGSSAGELFF TGCGCCAGCAACGCGGGGAGTTCAGCCGGGGAGCTGTTTTTT
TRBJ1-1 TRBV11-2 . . CASSPGREAFF TGTGCCAGCAGCCCCGGGAGGGAAGCTTTCTTT
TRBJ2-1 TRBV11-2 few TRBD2 CASSQERGNEQFF TGTGCCAGCAGCCAAGAGCGGGGCAATGAGCAGTTCTTC
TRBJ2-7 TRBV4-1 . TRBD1 CASSLRQGASYEQYF TGCGCCAGCAGCCTCAGACAGGGCGCCTCCTACGAGCAGTACTTC
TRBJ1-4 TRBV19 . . CASSISLSPDPLDGKLFF TGTGCCAGTAGTATTTCGTTGAGCCCGGACCCCCTAGACGGAAAACTGTTTTTT